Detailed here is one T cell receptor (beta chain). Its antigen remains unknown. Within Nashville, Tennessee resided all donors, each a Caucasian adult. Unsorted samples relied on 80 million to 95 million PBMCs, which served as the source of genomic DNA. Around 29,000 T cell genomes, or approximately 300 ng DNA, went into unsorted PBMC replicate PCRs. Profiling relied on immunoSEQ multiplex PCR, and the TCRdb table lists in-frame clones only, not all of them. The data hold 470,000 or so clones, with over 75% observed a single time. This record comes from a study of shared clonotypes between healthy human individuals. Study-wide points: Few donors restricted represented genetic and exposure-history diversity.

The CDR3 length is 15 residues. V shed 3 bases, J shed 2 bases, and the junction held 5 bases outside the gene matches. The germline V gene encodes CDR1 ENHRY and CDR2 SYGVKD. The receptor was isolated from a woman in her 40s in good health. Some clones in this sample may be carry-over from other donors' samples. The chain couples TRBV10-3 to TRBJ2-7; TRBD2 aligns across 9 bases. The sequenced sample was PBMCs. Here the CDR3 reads CAISDSLAGPYEQYF. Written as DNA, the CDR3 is TGTGCCATCAGTGATTCACTAGCGGGTCCCTACGAGCAGTACTTC.